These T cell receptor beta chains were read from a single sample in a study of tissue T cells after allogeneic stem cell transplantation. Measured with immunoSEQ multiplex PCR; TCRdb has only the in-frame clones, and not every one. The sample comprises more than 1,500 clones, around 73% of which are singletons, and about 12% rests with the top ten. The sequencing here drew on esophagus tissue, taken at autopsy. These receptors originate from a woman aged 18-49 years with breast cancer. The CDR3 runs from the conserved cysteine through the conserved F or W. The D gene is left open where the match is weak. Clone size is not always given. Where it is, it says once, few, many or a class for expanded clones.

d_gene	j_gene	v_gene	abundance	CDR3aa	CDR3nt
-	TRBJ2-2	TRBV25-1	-	CASSVTFGELFF	TGTGCCAGCAGTGTCACGTTCGGGGAGCTGTTTTTT
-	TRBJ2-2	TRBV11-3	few	CASSPQSGELFF	TGTGCCAGCAGCCCGCAATCCGGGGAGCTGTTTTTT
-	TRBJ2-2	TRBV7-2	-	CASSLAFGAGELFF	-
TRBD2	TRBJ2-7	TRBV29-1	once	CSVSGTSGSYEQYF	TGCAGCGTGTCCGGGACTAGCGGGAGTTACGAGCAGTACTTC
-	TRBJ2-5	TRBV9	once	CASSVFDRETQYF	TGTGCCAGCAGCGTCTTTGATCGGGAGACCCAGTACTTC
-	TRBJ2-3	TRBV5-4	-	CASSSGLLTYTQYF	TGTGCCAGCAGCAGCGGCCTCCTCACGTATACGCAGTATTTT
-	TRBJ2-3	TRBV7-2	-	CASSSYTDTQYF	TGTGCCAGCAGCTCCTACACAGATACGCAGTATTTT
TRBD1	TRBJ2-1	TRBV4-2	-	CASSQEYQTGHEQFF	TGTGCCAGCAGCCAAGAGTATCAGACAGGGCACGAGCAGTTCTTC
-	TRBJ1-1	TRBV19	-	CATGGWPDTEAFF	TGTGCCACCGGGGGTTGGCCGGACACTGAAGCTTTCTTT
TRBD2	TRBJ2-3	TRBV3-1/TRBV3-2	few	CASSPIGASGTNTQYF	TGTGCCAGCAGCCCCATCGGCGCTAGCGGGACAAATACGCAGTATTTT
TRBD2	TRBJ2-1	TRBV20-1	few	CSAREAGEQFF	TGCAGTGCTAGAGAAGCGGGGGAGCAGTTCTTC
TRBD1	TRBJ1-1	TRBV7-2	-	CASSQQGAAEAFF	TGTGCCAGCAGCCAACAGGGGGCCGCTGAAGCTTTCTTT
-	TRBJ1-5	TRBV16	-	CASSQSGDRNQPQHF	TGTGCCAGCAGCCAATCGGGCGACCGCAATCAGCCCCAGCATTTT
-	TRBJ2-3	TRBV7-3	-	CASSLMATDTQYF	TGTGCCAGCAGCTTAATGGCTACAGATACGCAGTATTTT
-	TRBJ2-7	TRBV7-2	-	CASSFLAYEQYF	TGTGCCAGCAGCTTCCTAGCCTACGAGCAGTACTTC
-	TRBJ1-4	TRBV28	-	CASSHRSALNEKLFF	TGTGCCAGCAGTCACAGGAGCGCCCTAAATGAAAAACTGTTTTTT
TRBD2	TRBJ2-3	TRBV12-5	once	CASGLGLAPGTDTQYF	TGTGCTAGTGGTTTGGGACTAGCGCCTGGCACAGATACGCAGTATTTT
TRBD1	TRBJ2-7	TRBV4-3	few	CASSQETGESSYEQYF	TGCGCCAGCAGCCAAGAGACAGGGGAGAGCTCCTACGAGCAGTACTTC
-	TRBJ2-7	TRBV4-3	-	CASSQAWGQESYEQYF	TGCGCCAGCAGCCAGGCATGGGGGCAAGAGTCCTACGAGCAGTACTTC
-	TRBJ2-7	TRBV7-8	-	CASSLYYEQYF	TGTGCCAGCAGCCTGTACTACGAGCAGTACTTC
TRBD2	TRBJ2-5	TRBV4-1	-	CASSRGSSGGKETQYF	TGCGCCAGCAGCCGGGGAAGTAGCGGGGGCAAAGAGACCCAGTACTTC
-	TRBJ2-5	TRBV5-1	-	CASSPVGAAGETQYF	TGCGCCAGCAGCCCAGTCGGGGCCGCCGGTGAGACCCAGTACTTC
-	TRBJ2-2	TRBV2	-	CASSGEGAGGELFF	TGTGCCAGCAGTGGAGAGGGAGCGGGCGGGGAGCTGTTTTTT
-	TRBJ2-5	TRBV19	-	CVSSIVGTSQETQYF	TGTGTCAGTAGTATAGTCGGGACATCACAAGAGACCCAGTACTTC
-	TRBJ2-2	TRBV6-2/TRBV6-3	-	CASSYKGTRNTGELFF	TGTGCCAGCAGTTACAAAGGCACTAGGAACACCGGGGAGCTGTTTTTT
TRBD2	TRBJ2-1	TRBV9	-	CASSYSGVNEQFF	TGTGCCAGCAGCTATAGCGGGGTCAATGAGCAGTTCTTC
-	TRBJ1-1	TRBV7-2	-	CASRRDQGEAFF	TGTGCCAGCAGACGAGACCAGGGTGAAGCTTTCTTT
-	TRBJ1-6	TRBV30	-	CAWRRMGLSNSPLHF	TGTGCCTGGAGGAGGATGGGACTGAGTAATTCACCCCTCCACTTT
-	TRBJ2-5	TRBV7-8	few	CASSLWGVGETQYF	TGTGCCAGCAGCTTATGGGGAGTTGGGGAGACCCAGTACTTC